Listed below are T cell receptor beta chains from one sample, sequenced in a study of siplizumab effects on memory and regulatory T cells. Clones were sequenced by immunoSEQ multiplex PCR, and TCRdb holds only the in-frame ones, with some missing. The sample holds around 110,000 clones, 94% seen once. Sequencing was carried out using non-Treg CD4+ T cells sorted from blood. These receptors all come from a human donor in good health. The CDR3 runs from the conserved cysteine through the conserved F or W. A D gene is named only where the DNA matches it firmly. A clone size is listed for some rows: how often the clone was seen (once, few, many), or a class if it is expanded.

d_gene,len,j_gene,abundance,v_gene,CDR3nt,CDR3aa
NA,12,TRBJ2-7,NA,TRBV5-1,TGCGCCAGCCACAGGGAAGGTAGCGAGCAGTACTTC,CASHREGSEQYF
TRBD1,18,TRBJ1-4,NA,TRBV5-8,TGTGCCAGCAGCTTGGGCGTCACAGGGGGCTGGGGTGGAGAAAAACTGTTTTTT,CASSLGVTGGWGGEKLFF
TRBD2,16,TRBJ2-1,NA,TRBV27,TGTGCCAGCAGTTCATTAGCGGGAGATTACTACAATGAGCAGTTCTTC,CASSSLAGDYYNEQFF
NA,14,TRBJ1-2,NA,TRBV7-9,TGTGCCAGCAGCTTTACGGGTACTAGCTATGGCTACACCTTC,CASSFTGTSYGYTF
NA,12,TRBJ1-6,NA,TRBV7-9,TGTGCCAGCAGCTTATATAATTCACCCCTCCACTTT,CASSLYNSPLHF
TRBD1,14,TRBJ1-1,NA,TRBV29-1,TGCAGCGTTGCCCAACAGGGGGGAAGGTCTGAAGCTTTCTTT,CSVAQQGGRSEAFF
NA,15,TRBJ2-1,once,TRBV25-1,TGTGCCAGCAGTGAAGGGGGCCGAGGTAACAATGAGCAGTTCTTC,CASSEGGRGNNEQFF
NA,14,TRBJ1-6,NA,TRBV27,TGTGCCAGCAGTTTGAGGACACCCTTGGGTCCCCTCCACTTT,CASSLRTPLGPLHF
NA,16,TRBJ2-1,NA,TRBV5-1,TGCGCCAGCAGCCTAGCGATGGGGCCGGGACAGTTCGAGCAGTTCTTC,CASSLAMGPGQFEQFF
NA,14,TRBJ1-1,NA,TRBV11-3,TGTGCCAGCAGCTTGCAGGGCGAGAACACTGAAGCTTTCTTT,CASSLQGENTEAFF
NA,16,TRBJ1-5,once,TRBV12-5,TGTGCTAGTGGTTTGGGGGCTTTATACCCCAATCAGCCCCAGCATTTT,CASGLGALYPNQPQHF
NA,11,TRBJ1-2,NA,TRBV1,TGCACCAACAAGACAATCTATGGCTACACCTTC,CTNKTIYGYTF
NA,15,TRBJ1-2,NA,TRBV6-1,TGTGCCAGCAGTGAAATGCGGCAGGCGCTCTATGGCTACACCTTC,CASSEMRQALYGYTF
NA,11,TRBJ2-1,NA,TRBV5-1,TGCGCCAGCAGCCACGACAATGAGCAGTTCTTC,CASSHDNEQFF
NA,14,TRBJ1-1,NA,TRBV2,TGTGCCAGCAGTAGCCGGGCTGGGAACACTGAAGCTTTCTTT,CASSSRAGNTEAFF
NA,14,TRBJ2-7,NA,TRBV19,TGTGCCAGTGCAGGAGGGGCCCGTCCCTACGAGCAGTACTTC,CASAGGARPYEQYF
TRBD2,14,TRBJ2-5,NA,TRBV7-2,TGTGCCAGCAGCTTGGGACTAGCTCAAGAGACCCAGTACTTC,CASSLGLAQETQYF
NA,13,TRBJ2-5,once,TRBV5-1,TGCGCCAGCAGCTTTGCGCAGGGAGGGACCCAGTACTTC,CASSFAQGGTQYF
TRBD2,11,TRBJ2-1,NA,TRBV6-6,TGTGCCAGCAGTTTAGCGGGACCACAGTTCTTC,CASSLAGPQFF
TRBD1,15,TRBJ1-2,once,TRBV25-1,TGTGCCAGCAGTGAGCAGGGGGCGCGGTATGATGGCTACACCTTC,CASSEQGARYDGYTF
NA,16,TRBJ2-1,NA,TRBV21-1,TGTGCCAGCAGCACGCGGACTAGCGGGAAGTGTTCAGAGCAGTTCTTC,CASSTRTSGKCSEQFF
NA,13,TRBJ2-3,NA,TRBV2,TGTGCCAGCACTCGGCAGGGAATAGATACGCAGTATTTT,CASTRQGIDTQYF
NA,14,TRBJ2-2,NA,TRBV7-7,TGTGCTAGCAGCTCGAACTTTGGATCCGGGGAGCTGTTTTTT,CASSSNFGSGELFF
NA,14,TRBJ2-2,NA,TRBV2,TGTGCCAGCAGTGAATATGGGCGGGGCGGGGAGCTGTTTTTT,CASSEYGRGGELFF
NA,14,TRBJ2-5,NA,TRBV19,TGTGCCAGTAGTAGAGGACAGACCCAAGAGACCCAGTACTTC,CASSRGQTQETQYF
NA,14,TRBJ1-2,few,TRBV10-1,TGCGCCAGCAGTGGAGTACGGCCAGCGGATGGCTACACCTTC,CASSGVRPADGYTF
NA,16,TRBJ2-3,NA,TRBV19,TGTGCCAGTAGTATAGCCGGCAGGGGAAGCACAGATACGCAGTATTTT,CASSIAGRGSTDTQYF
TRBD1,16,TRBJ1-2,once,TRBV19,TGTGCCAGTACCCCGGGACAGGGGACGACCTTGGGTGGCTACACCTTC,CASTPGQGTTLGGYTF
TRBD1,14,TRBJ2-3,NA,TRBV2,TGTGCCAGCAGGCGGGGACAGGGGACAGATACGCAGTATTTT,CASRRGQGTDTQYF
TRBD2,14,TRBJ2-5,NA,TRBV7-6,TGTGCCAGCAAGTCGCGGGGGGGCCAAGAGACCCAGTACTTC,CASKSRGGQETQYF
NA,14,TRBJ2-7,NA,TRBV19,TGTGCCAGTAGTATAGGCGGGGTCTCCTACGAGCAGTACTTC,CASSIGGVSYEQYF
NA,14,TRBJ1-1,NA,TRBV5-1,TGCGCCAGCAGCCGCGGGGAGGGGAAGGGTGAAGCTTTCTTT,CASSRGEGKGEAFF
NA,13,TRBJ1-1,NA,TRBV6-1,TGTGCCACCCCCCCCCAGACAGACCTGGTAGCTTTCTTT,CATPPQTDLVAFF
NA,11,TRBJ1-4,NA,TRBV19,TGTGCCAGTAGTATAGGGGAGACGCCCTTTTTT,CASSIGETPFF
NA,13,TRBJ2-4,NA,TRBV27,TGTGCCAGCAGACAGTTAGCCAAAAACATTCAGTACTTC,CASRQLAKNIQYF
NA,14,TRBJ1-6,NA,TRBV6-5,TGTGCCAGCGGTTCGACCCCCTATAATTCACCCCTCCACTTT,CASGSTPYNSPLHF
TRBD2,14,TRBJ2-1,NA,TRBV6-1,TGTGCCAGCAGTGAGGAAACTAGCGGGAGTAGGCAGTTCTTC,CASSEETSGSRQFF
NA,13,TRBJ2-7,NA,TRBV29-1,TGCAGCGTCTCTCCGGGACCTTCCTACGAGCAGTACTTC,CSVSPGPSYEQYF
NA,11,TRBJ2-7,NA,TRBV20-1,TGCAGTGCTTTTCGTTCCTACGAGCAGTACTTC,CSAFRSYEQYF
NA,15,TRBJ2-2,NA,TRBV7-2,TGTGCCAGCAGCGCAGGACTAGGGGGTATCGGGGAGCTGTTTTTT,CASSAGLGGIGELFF